This is a list of T cell receptor beta chains from one sample in a study of technical replicates of blood from a handful of donors. Only in-frame clones appear in the TCRdb table, and some are missing; sequencing was by immunoSEQ multiplex PCR. The sample lists roughly 93,000 clones, 95% occurring once. The sequenced sample consisted of T cells isolated from PBMCs. These receptors originate from a human donor in good health. The CDR3 runs from the conserved cysteine through the conserved F or W. D genes are given only for firm matches.

D gene,V gene,J gene,CDR3 length,CDR3 DNA,CDR3 protein
-,TRBV5-1,TRBJ2-3,14,TGCGCCAGCTTCTCGGGGAAGTTGACAGATACGCAGTATTTT,CASFSGKLTDTQYF
TRBD2,TRBV27,TRBJ2-2,18,TGTGCCAGCAGTTTGTCTAGCGGGAGGGCCGAATATGTCGGGGAGCTGTTTTTT,CASSLSSGRAEYVGELFF
-,TRBV7-9,TRBJ1-3,16,TGTGCCAGCAGCCTTATTCAGAGGTCCTCTGGAAACACCATATATTTT,CASSLIQRSSGNTIYF
-,TRBV15,TRBJ2-1,14,TGTGCCACCAGCTCCACCGAGGTAGGCCATGAGCAGTTCTTC,CATSSTEVGHEQFF
-,TRBV7-2,TRBJ2-1,15,TGTGCCAGCAGCTTAGTTCCTCCGTCCTACAATGAGCAGTTCTTC,CASSLVPPSYNEQFF
TRBD2,TRBV6-1,TRBJ2-1,15,TGTGCCAGCATTGGACTAGCGGGAGTATACAATGAGCAGTTCTTC,CASIGLAGVYNEQFF
TRBD1,TRBV28,TRBJ2-3,15,TGTGCCAGCAGTTTATTGGACAGGGGCAGAGATACGCAGTATTTT,CASSLLDRGRDTQYF
TRBD1,TRBV5-1,TRBJ2-7,15,TGCGCCAGCAGCCTCTCAGCGACAGGGTTCGACGAGCAGTACTTC,CASSLSATGFDEQYF
-,TRBV18,TRBJ2-7,12,TGTGCCAGCTCACCGCGCCCCTACGAGCAGTACTTC,CASSPRPYEQYF
-,TRBV9,TRBJ1-6,14,TGTGCCAGCAGCGTAGGGGACACATATTCACCCCTCCACTTT,CASSVGDTYSPLHF